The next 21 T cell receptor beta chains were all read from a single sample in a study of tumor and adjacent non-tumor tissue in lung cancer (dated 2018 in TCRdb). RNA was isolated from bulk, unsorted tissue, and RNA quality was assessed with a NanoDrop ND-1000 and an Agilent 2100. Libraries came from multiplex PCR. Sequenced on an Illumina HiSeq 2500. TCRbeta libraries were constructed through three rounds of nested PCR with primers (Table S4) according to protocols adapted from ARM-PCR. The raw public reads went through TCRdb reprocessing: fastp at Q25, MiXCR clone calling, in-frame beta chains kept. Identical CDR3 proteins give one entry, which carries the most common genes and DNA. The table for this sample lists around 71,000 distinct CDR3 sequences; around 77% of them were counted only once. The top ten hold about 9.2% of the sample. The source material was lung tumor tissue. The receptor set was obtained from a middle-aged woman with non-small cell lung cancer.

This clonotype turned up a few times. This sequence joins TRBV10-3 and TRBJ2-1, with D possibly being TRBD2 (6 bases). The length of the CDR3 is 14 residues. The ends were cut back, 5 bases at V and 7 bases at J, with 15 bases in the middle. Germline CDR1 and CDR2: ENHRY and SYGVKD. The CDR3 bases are TGTGCCATCAGTTTCGACGGGGCGGGGAATGAGCAGTTCTTC. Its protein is CAISFDGAGNEQFF.

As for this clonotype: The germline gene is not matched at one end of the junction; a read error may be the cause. The CDR3 is CASTLIAERAYEQYF. The DNA of the CDR3 is TGTGCCAGCACTCTGATCGCTGAGAGGGCCTACGAGCAGTATTTC. This chain connects TRBV28 to TRBJ2-7; the D gene is possibly TRBD2 (5 bases). This CDR3 has 15 amino acids. CDR1 is MDHEN and CDR2 is SYDVKM in the germline V gene.

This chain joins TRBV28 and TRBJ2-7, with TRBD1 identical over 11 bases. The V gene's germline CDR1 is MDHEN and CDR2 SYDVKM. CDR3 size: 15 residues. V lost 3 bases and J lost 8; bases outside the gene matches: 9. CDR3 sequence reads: CASSFGQGAPHKQYF. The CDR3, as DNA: TGTGCCAGCAGTTTTGGACAGGGGGCGCCGCACAAGCAGTACTTC.

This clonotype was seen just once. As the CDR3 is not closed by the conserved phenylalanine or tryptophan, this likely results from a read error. Here the CDR3 DNA reads TGTGCTAGTGGGGACCACTACGAGCAGTACCTT. Protein sequence: CASGDHYEQYL. The chain links TRBV28 to TRBJ2-7; TRBD1 or TRBD2 may be the D gene (5 bases each). The length of the CDR3 is 11 residues. In germline, CDR1 is MDHEN, CDR2 SYDVKM.

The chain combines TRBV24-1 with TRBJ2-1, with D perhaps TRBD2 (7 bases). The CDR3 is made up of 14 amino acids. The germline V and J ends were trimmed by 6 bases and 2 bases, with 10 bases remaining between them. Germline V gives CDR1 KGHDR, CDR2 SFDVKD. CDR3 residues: CATSRGAPYNEQFF. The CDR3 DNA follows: TGTGCCACCAGTCGGGGGGCTCCCTACAATGAGCAGTTCTTC.

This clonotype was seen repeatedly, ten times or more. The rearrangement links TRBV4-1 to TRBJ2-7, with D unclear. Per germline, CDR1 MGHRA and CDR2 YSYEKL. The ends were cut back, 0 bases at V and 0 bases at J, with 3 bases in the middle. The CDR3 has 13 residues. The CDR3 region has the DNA TGCGCCAGCAGCCAAGATCACTCCTACGAGCAGTACTTC. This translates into CASSQDHSYEQYF.

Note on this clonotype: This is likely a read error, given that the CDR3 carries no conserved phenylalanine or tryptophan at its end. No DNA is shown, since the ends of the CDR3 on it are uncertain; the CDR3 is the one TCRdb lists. The CDR3 sequence is CASSLSEWQYS. The V gene is TRBV11-2, the J gene TRBJ2-3. The CDR3 spans 11 residues, counting both ends. Germline V gives CDR1 SGHAT, CDR2 FQNNGV.

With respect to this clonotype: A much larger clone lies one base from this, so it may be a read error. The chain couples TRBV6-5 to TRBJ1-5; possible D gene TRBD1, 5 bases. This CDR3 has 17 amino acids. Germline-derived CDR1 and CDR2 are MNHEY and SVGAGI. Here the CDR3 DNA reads TGTACCAGCCCGACGCCGGGGTGGGGGAAACCGAATCAGCCCCAGCATTTT. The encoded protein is CTSPTPGWGKPNQPQHF.

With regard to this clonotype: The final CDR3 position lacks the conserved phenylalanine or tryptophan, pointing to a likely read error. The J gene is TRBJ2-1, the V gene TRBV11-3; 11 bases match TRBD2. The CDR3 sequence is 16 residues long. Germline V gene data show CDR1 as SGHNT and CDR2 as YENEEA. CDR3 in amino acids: CTSSDPGLAANNEQFV. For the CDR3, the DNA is TGTACAAGCAGCGATCCGGGACTAGCGGCCAACAATGAGCAGTTCGTC.

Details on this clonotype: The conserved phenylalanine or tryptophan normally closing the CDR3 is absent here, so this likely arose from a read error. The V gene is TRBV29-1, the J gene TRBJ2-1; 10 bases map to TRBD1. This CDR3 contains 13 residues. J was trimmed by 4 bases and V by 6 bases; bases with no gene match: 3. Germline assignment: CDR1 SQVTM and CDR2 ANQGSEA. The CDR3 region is CSVRTGGYNEQFL. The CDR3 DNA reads TGCAGCGTCAGGACAGGGGGTTACAATGAGCAGTTCTTA.

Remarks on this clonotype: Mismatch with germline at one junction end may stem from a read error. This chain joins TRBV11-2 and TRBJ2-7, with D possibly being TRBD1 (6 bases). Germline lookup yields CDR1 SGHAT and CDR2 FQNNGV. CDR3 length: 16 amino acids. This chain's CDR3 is CASSPLSGQGYYEQYF. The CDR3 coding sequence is TGTGCCAGTAGCCCCCTCAGTGGGCAGGGGTACTACGAGCAGTACTTT.

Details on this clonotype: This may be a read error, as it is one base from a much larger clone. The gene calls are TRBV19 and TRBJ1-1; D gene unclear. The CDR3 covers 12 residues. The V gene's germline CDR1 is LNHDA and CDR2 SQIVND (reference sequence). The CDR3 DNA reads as TGTGCCAGTAACCTGGGAGTATCTGAAGCTCTCTTT. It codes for CASNLGVSEALF.

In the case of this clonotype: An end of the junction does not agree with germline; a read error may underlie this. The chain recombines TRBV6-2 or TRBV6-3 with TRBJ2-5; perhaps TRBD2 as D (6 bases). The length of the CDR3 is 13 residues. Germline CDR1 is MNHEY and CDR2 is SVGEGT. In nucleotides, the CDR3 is TGTGCCAGCTGTTACGGGGAGGCAGATACCCAGTACTTC. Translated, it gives CASCYGEADTQYF.

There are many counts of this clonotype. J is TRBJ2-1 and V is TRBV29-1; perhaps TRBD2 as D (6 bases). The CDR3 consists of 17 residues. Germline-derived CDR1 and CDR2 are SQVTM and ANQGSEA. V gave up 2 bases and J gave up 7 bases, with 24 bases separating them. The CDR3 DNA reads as TGCAGCGTTGAACCAACCCCCCGCCAGGGAGGTAGAAATGAGCAGTTCTTC. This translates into CSVEPTPRQGGRNEQFF.

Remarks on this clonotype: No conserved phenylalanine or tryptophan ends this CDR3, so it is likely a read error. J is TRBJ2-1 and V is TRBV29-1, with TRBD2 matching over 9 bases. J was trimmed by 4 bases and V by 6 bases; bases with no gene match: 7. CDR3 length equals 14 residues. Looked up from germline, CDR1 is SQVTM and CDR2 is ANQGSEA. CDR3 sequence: CSVTSGFSYNEQFP. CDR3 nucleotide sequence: TGCAGCGTGACTAGCGGTTTTTCTTACAATGAGCAGTTCCCT.

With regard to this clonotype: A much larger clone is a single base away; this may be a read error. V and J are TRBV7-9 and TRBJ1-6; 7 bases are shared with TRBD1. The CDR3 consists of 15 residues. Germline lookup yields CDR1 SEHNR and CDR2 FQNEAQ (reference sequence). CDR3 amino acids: CTSSSRTGDNSPLHF. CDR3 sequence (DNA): TGTACCAGCAGCTCGAGGACAGGAGATAATTCACCCCTCCACTTT.

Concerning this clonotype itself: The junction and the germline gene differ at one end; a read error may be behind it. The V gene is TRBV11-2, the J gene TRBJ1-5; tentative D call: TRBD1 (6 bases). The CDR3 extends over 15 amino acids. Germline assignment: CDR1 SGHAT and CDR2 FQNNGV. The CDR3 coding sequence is TGTGCAAGCAGTGGGGATCTGGGGGGCAGACATCCCCAGCATTTT. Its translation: CASSGDLGGRHPQHF.

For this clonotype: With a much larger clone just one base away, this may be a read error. The DNA of the CDR3 is TGTACCAGCAGCCAAGGTCTACCCAATGAGCAGTTCTTC. It codes for CTSSQGLPNEQFF. The V gene is TRBV14, the J gene TRBJ2-1; no clear D. Germline CDR1 reads SGHDN; CDR2 reads FVKESK. This CDR3 comprises 13 residues.

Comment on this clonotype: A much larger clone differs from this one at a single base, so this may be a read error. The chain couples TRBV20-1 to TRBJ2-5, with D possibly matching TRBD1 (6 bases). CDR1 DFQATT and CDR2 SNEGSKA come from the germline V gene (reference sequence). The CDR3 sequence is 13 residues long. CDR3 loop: CSALQGQRETQCF. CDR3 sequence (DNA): TGCAGTGCTCTCCAGGGGCAGAGGGAGACCCAGTGCTTC.

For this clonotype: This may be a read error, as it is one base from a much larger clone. The DNA of the CDR3 is TGTGCCAGCCCATCGTGTCTTCTCGACGATGAGCAGTTCTTC. Translated, it gives CASPSCLLDDEQFF. The V call is TRBV6-5, the J call TRBJ2-1; D ambiguous. The CDR3 consists of 14 residues. Germline V gene data show CDR1 as MNHEY and CDR2 as SVGAGI. V was shortened by 8 bases and J by 8 bases, with 19 bases between the two germline ends.

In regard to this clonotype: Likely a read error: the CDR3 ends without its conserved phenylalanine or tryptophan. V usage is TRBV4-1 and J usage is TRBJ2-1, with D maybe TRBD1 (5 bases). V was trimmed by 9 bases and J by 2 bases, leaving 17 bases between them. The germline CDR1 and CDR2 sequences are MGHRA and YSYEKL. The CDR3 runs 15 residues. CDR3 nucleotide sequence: TGCGCCAGTAGAATGGGGCGTGGAACCTACAATGAGCAGTTCCTC. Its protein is CASRMGRGTYNEQFL.